This T cell receptor (beta chain) was captured by sequencing in a study of Ad26.COV2.S vaccination and SARS-CoV-2 variants. Documented treatment: roughly 19 received Ad26.COV2.S at low or high dose, single or two shots; about 5 received placebo; per-sample allocation not given. Each sample was drawn 63 days after the first injection (of vaccine or placebo). The germline V gene has CDR1 GTSNPN and CDR2 SVGIG (reference sequence). V was pared by 3 bases and J by 7 bases, with 13 bases between. This CDR3 is 13 amino acids long. The table lists this clone with a count of one. Its target is not known. The method was immunoSEQ multiplex PCR; TCRdb's version includes in-frame clones alone and lacks a portion of them. The sample has roughly 450,000 clones, 90% seen once. The study's findings and limits: Vaccinees displayed broader spike-specific TCR repertoires than placebo recipients.

The V and J genes are TRBV30 and TRBJ2-1; D may be TRBD1 (5 bases). This sequence was found in a person aged 18-65 years who received the Ad26.COV2.S COVID-19 vaccine or a placebo. The specimen was peripheral blood, collected in a trial of Ad26.COV2.S vaccine versus placebo. The CDR3 bases are TGTGCCTGGAGCAGTAACAGGTTTAATGAGCAGTTCTTC. It encodes CAWSSNRFNEQFF.